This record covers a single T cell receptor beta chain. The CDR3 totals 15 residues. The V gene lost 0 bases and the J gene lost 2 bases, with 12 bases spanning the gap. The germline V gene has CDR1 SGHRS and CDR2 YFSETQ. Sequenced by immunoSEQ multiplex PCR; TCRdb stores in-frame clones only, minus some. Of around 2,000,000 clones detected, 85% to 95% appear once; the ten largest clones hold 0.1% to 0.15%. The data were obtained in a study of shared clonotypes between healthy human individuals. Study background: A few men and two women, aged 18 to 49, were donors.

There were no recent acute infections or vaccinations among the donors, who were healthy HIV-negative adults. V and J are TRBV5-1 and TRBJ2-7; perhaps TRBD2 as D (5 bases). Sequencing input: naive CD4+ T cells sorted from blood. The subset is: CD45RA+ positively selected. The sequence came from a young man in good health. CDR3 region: CASSLAGIIPYEQYF. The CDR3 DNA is TGCGCCAGCAGCTTGGCCGGGATTATCCCCTACGAGCAGTACTTC.